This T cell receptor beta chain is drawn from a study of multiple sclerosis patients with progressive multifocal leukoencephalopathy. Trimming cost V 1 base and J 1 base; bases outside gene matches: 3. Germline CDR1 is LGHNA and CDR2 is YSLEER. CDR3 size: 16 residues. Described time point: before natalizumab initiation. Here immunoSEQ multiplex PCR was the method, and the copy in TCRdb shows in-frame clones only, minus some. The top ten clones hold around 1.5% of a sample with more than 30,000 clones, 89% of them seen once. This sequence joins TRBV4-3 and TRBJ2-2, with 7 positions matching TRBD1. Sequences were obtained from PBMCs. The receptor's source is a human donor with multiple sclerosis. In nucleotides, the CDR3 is TGCGCCAGCAGCCAAGCGACAGGGCGGAACACCGGGGAGCTGTTTTTT. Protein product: CASSQATGRNTGELFF.